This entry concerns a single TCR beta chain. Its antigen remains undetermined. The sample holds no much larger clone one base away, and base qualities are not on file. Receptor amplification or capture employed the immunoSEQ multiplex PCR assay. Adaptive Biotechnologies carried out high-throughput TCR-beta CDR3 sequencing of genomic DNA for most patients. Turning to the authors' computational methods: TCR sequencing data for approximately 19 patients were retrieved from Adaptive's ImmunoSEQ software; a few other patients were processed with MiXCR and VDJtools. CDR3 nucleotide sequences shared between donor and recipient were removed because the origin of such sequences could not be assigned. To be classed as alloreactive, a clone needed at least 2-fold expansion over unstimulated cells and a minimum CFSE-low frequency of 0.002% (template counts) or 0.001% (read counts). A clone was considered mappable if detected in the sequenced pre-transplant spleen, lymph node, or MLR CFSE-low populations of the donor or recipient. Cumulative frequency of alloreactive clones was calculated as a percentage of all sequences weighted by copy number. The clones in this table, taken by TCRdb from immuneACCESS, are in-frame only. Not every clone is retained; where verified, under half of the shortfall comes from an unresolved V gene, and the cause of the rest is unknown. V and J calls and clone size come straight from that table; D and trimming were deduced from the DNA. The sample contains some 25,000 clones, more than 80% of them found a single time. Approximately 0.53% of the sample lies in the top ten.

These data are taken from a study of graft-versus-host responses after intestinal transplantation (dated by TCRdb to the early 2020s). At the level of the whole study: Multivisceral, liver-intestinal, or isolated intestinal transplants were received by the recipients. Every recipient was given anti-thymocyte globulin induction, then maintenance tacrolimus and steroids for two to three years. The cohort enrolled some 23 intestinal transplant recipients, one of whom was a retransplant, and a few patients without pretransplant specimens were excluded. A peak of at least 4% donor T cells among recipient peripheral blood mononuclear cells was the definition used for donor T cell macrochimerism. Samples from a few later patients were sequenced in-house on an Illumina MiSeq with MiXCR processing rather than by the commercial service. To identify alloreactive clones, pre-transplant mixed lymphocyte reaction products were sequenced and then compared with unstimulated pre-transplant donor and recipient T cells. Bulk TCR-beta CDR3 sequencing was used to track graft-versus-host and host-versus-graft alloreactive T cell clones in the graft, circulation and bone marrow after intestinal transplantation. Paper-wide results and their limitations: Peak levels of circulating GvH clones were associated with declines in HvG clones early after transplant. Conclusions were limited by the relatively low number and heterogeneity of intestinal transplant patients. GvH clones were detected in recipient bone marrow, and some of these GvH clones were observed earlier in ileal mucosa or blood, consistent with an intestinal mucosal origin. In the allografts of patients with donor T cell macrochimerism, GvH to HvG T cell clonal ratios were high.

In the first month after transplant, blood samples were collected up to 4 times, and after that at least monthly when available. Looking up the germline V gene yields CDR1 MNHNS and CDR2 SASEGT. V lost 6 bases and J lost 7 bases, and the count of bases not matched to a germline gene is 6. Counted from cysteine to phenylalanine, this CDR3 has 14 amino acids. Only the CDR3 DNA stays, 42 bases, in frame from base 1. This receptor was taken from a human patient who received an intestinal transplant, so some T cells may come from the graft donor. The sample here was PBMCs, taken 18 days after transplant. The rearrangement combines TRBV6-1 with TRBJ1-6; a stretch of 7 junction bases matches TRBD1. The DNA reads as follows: TGTGCCAGCAGCTTCACAGGGGACAATTCACCCCTCCACTTT. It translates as CASSFTGDNSPLHF.